Presented here are 18 T cell receptor beta chains from one specimen sequenced in a study of cytotoxic CD8 clonotypes in ibrutinib-treated CLL. Produced via immunoSEQ multiplex PCR; TCRdb's table is partial and in-frame only. The sample contains about 120,000 clones, about 53% of which appear only once. This material consisted of PBMCs, taken after 24 months of ibrutinib treatment. These receptors were obtained from a human donor with chronic lymphocytic leukemia.

The chain employs TRBV19 and TRBJ1-2; 10 nucleotides align to TRBD1. After removal of 6 bases from V and 1 base from J, the junction contained 5 bases not matched to a gene. Germline assignment: CDR1 LNHDA and CDR2 SQIVND (reference sequence). This CDR3 has 15 residues. In nucleotides, the CDR3 is TGTGCCAGTAGGCCTGGGGACAGGGGTAACTATGGCTACACCTTC. As protein: CASRPGDRGNYGYTF.

This clone has a handful of counts. This chain joins TRBV29-1 and TRBJ1-1; TRBD1 agrees at 7 bases. The ends lost 4 bases at V and 4 bases at J; junction bases unmatched: 6. This CDR3 spans 13 amino acids. Germline V gene sequence: CDR1 SQVTM, CDR2 ANQGSEA. The CDR3 reads CSVAAGGGTEAFF. DNA of the CDR3: TGCAGCGTTGCGGCAGGGGGTGGCACTGAAGCTTTCTTT.

This clone was seen a few times. The chain is built from TRBV9 and TRBJ2-1; D may be TRBD2 (6 bases). The CDR3 covers 13 residues. Germline values: CDR1 SGDLS, CDR2 YYNGEE. Trimming took 4 bases from V and 9 from J, leaving 14 bases between them. For the CDR3, the DNA is TGTGCCAGCAGCCTCCCCGGCGGGGCTGAGCAGTTCTTC. This gives the protein CASSLPGGAEQFF.

The gene calls are TRBV19 and TRBJ2-3, with TRBD1 matching 8 bases. The germline CDR1 and CDR2 sequences are LNHDA and SQIVND (reference sequence). CDR3 size: 17 residues. After removal of 4 bases from V and 2 bases from J, the junction contained 11 bases not matched to a gene. The CDR3 nucleotides are TGTGCCAGTAGTAACCACGGACAGGGCCAAACCACAGATACGCAGTATTTT. This gives the protein CASSNHGQGQTTDTQYF.

The rearrangement joins TRBV9 to TRBJ2-2; the D is unclear. The length of the CDR3 is 15 residues. V shed 0 bases and J shed 8 bases, with 14 bases lying between them. Germline V gene data show CDR1 as SGDLS and CDR2 as YYNGEE. The CDR3 bases are TGTGCCAGCAGCGTAGTAGGCACGCCTGGGGGGGAGCTGTTTTTT. This translates into CASSVVGTPGGELFF.

Only a few counts were recorded for this clone. The genes are TRBV27 and TRBJ2-5; a possible D gene is TRBD2 (5 bases). V was pared by 5 bases and J by 4 bases, with 11 bases between. The CDR3 is 13 amino acids. From germline, CDR1 is MNHEY and CDR2 SMNVEV (reference sequence). CDR3 sequence (DNA): TGTGCCAGCAGTCTTAGGAGGACAGAGACCCAGTACTTC. Translated, it gives CASSLRRTETQYF.

This chain links TRBV28 with TRBJ2-6; either TRBD1 or TRBD2 may fit D (5 bases each). The CDR3 covers 16 residues. Trimming left V 7 bases short and J 2 bases short, with 15 bases between. CDR1 and CDR2 (germline): MDHEN, SYDVKM. CDR3 DNA sequence: TGTGCCAGCACCCAGGTACGAGGGGCTGGGGCCAACGTCCTGACTTTC. This gives the protein CASTQVRGAGANVLTF.

This chain uses TRBV7-6 with TRBJ2-1; D is uncertain. The CDR3 consists of 14 residues. CDR1 and CDR2 (germline): SGHVS, FNYEAQ. V was cut by 2 bases and J by 7 bases, with 12 bases left in between. This chain's CDR3 is CASSLFRWGNEQFF. The CDR3 DNA reads as TGTGCCAGCAGCTTATTCCGGTGGGGTAATGAGCAGTTCTTC.

The gene calls are TRBV5-1 and TRBJ1-3; D gene unclear. Trimming pared 4 bases from V and 1 base from J, leaving 15 bases between. Germline V gives CDR1 SGHRS, CDR2 YFSETQ. The CDR3 loop spans 16 amino acids. This CDR3 is CASSVTGARSGNTIYF. In DNA, the CDR3 is TGCGCCAGCAGCGTGACGGGAGCTCGTTCTGGAAACACCATATATTTT.

The chain recombines TRBV7-3 with TRBJ2-6; D is ambiguous. The germline V and J ends were trimmed by 0 bases and 0 bases, with 9 bases remaining between them. This CDR3 region has 17 residues. Looked up from germline, CDR1 is SGHTA and CDR2 is FQGTGA. DNA for the CDR3: TGTGCCAGCAGCTTAACCCGCCCGGGCTCTGGGGCCAACGTCCTGACTTTC. Translating it yields CASSLTRPGSGANVLTF.

The rearrangement joins TRBV21-1 to TRBJ2-5; the D call of TRBD2 is as the table states it, not checked on the DNA. TRBV21-1 is described as a pseudogene. The CDR3 length is 14 residues. Written as DNA, the CDR3 is TGTGCCAGCAGCAAACTTTCCCCCTCGGAGACCCAGTACTTC. The encoded protein is CASSKLSPSETQYF.

The chain combines TRBV5-4 with TRBJ1-1; TRBD1 agrees at 10 bases. The CDR3 is made up of 13 amino acids. J gave up 4 bases and V 4 bases, and 1 base lay outside the gene matches. Per germline, CDR1 SGHNT and CDR2 YYREEE (reference sequence). The chain's CDR3 is CASSRDRGTEAFF. DNA for the CDR3: TGTGCCAGCAGCCGGGACAGGGGCACTGAAGCTTTCTTT.

This clone has ten or more counts. The chain joins TRBV6-1 to TRBJ2-1; D is uncertain. Germline CDR1 and CDR2: MNHNS and SASEGT. Deletions cut 5 bases from V and 2 bases from J, with 1 base between. The CDR3 is 11 residues long. The CDR3 loop is CASSTYNEQFF. DNA of the CDR3: TGTGCCAGCAGTACCTACAATGAGCAGTTCTTC.

The rearrangement uses TRBV6-1 and TRBJ1-3, with a possible D match to TRBD1 (5 bases). Trimming stripped 9 bases from V and 2 bases from J, with 11 bases between. The V gene's germline CDR1 is MNHNS and CDR2 SASEGT. The CDR3 consists of 13 residues. CDR3 nucleotides: TGTGCCAGTCTGGGGGAGGCTGGAAACACCATATATTTT. Encoded protein: CASLGEAGNTIYF.

The chain couples TRBV9 to TRBJ2-1; TRBD1 might be the D (6 bases). This CDR3 is built from 16 residues. Germline-derived CDR1 and CDR2 are SGDLS and YYNGEE. Trimming removed 0 bases at V and 4 bases at J, with 14 bases between. CDR3 region: CASSVGRQGNYNEQFF. DNA for the CDR3: TGTGCCAGCAGCGTAGGGCGGCAGGGGAATTACAATGAGCAGTTCTTC.

The V gene is TRBV2, the J gene TRBJ2-3, with D perhaps being TRBD1 or TRBD2 (5 bases each). The V and J ends lost 6 bases and 0 bases respectively, with 13 bases between them. The CDR3 has 15 residues. CDR1 is SNHLY, CDR2 FYNNEI, per germline. The chain's CDR3 is CASSPEGYSTDTQYF. As DNA, the CDR3 is TGTGCCAGCAGCCCCGAGGGGTATAGCACAGATACGCAGTATTTT.

The rearrangement links TRBV30 to TRBJ1-2; maybe TRBD1 (5 bases). CDR3 length: 12 amino acids. Looked up from germline, CDR1 is GTSNPN and CDR2 is SVGIG (reference sequence). Trimming removed 1 base at V and 7 bases at J, with 10 bases between. The CDR3 here is CAWSGLGGGYTF. CDR3 bases: TGTGCCTGGAGTGGGCTGGGGGGTGGCTACACCTTC. Filled out from reference TRBV30 and TRBJ1-2, the complete variable domain reads SQTIHQWPATLVQPVGSPLSLECTVEGTSNPNLYWYRQAAGRGLQLLFYSVGIGQISSEVPQNLSASRPQDRQFILSSKKLLLSDSGFYLCAWSGLGGGYTFGSGTRLTVV.

The chain couples TRBV20-1 to TRBJ2-7, with D possibly being TRBD1 or TRBD2 (5 bases each). The CDR3 totals 11 residues. With 7 bases removed from V and 0 bases from J, the gap between germline ends came to 7 bases. Germline values: CDR1 DFQATT, CDR2 SNEGSKA (reference sequence). As DNA, the CDR3 is TGCAGTGGAGGGGACTCCTACGAGCAGTACTTC. This codes for CSGGDSYEQYF.